Listed below are T cell receptor beta chains from one sample, sequenced in a study of blood T cells in healthy people across ages. One entry per CDR3 protein results from TCRdb running MiXCR on the 5' RACE reads. The repertoire includes fewer than 950,000 distinct CDR3 sequences, approximately 53% of them detected once, and about 42% sits in the top ten. Sequencing was done on a sample of blood. These receptors were collected from an elderly man in good health. CDR3s include the opening cysteine and the closing phenylalanine or tryptophan. D genes are given only for firm matches. Clone size appears in some rows only: once, few, many, or a class for an expanded clone.

D gene	V gene	clone size	J gene	CDR3 protein	CDR3 DNA
-	TRBV20-1	-	TRBJ2-1	CSADRTPSSYNEQFF	TGCAGTGCTGACAGGACCCCTAGCTCCTACAATGAGCAGTTCTTC
-	TRBV6-4	-	TRBJ2-1	CASSAGLRDEQFF	TGTGCCAGCAGTGCCGGACTTAGGGATGAGCAGTTCTTC
-	TRBV5-1	few	TRBJ2-3	CASSVLQGLGTDTQYF	TGCGCCAGCAGCGTTTTACAGGGACTCGGCACAGATACGCAGTATTTT
-	TRBV28	few	TRBJ2-3	CASSLQGGSTDTQYF	TGTGCCAGCAGTTTACAGGGGGGAAGCACAGATACGCAGTATTTT
TRBD1	TRBV5-1	-	TRBJ2-3	CASSAGTGDGYAYF	TGCGCCAGCAGCGCCGGGACAGGGGACGGATACGCGTATTTT
-	TRBV7-2	few	TRBJ2-7	CASSPTTTRGSHEQYF	TGTGCCAGCAGCCCAACAACCACCAGGGGTTCCCACGAGCAGTACTTC
TRBD2	TRBV7-2	-	TRBJ2-7	CASSLESTSGFYEQYF	TGTGCCAGCAGCTTAGAATCGACTAGCGGTTTCTACGAGCAGTACTTC
TRBD1	TRBV5-1	-	TRBJ2-7	CASSSSRGSYEQYF	TGCGCCAGCAGCTCGTCCAGGGGGAGCTACGAGCAGTACTTC
TRBD1	TRBV9	-	TRBJ2-3	CASSVDGTATDTQYF	TGTGCCAGCAGCGTAGATGGGACAGCAACAGATACGCAGTATTTT
-	TRBV3-1	-	TRBJ2-4	CASSADSYPKNIQYF	TGTGCCAGCAGCGCCGATAGCTATCCCAAAAACATTCAGTACTTC
TRBD1	TRBV9	-	TRBJ2-7	CASSSRGQGHDEQYF	TGTGCCAGCAGCTCCAGAGGACAGGGGCACGACGAGCAGTACTTC
TRBD2	TRBV6-5	-	TRBJ2-1	CASKMAGGAGSEQFF	TGTGCCAGCAAAATGGCGGGAGGGGCCGGTAGTGAGCAGTTCTTC
-	TRBV20-1	few	TRBJ2-7	CSASPQLYEQYF	TGCAGTGCTAGTCCCCAGCTCTACGAGCAGTACTTC
-	TRBV6-5	few	TRBJ2-3	CASTNGATSTDTQYF	TGTGCCAGCACCAACGGTGCTACTAGCACAGATACGCAGTATTTT
TRBD2	TRBV7-9	few	TRBJ2-7	CASSRSGSDSYEQYF	TGTGCCAGCAGCCGCAGCGGGAGCGACTCCTACGAGCAGTACTTC
-	TRBV25-1	-	TRBJ2-7	CASSESNRVRGEQYF	TGTGCCAGCAGTGAATCTAACAGGGTCCGAGGCGAGCAGTACTTC
-	TRBV18	few	TRBJ2-3	CASSPTAAGTTDTQYF	TGTGCCAGCTCACCCACCGCCGCAGGGACCACAGATACGCAGTATTTT
-	TRBV2	few	TRBJ2-1	CASSELINNEQFF	TGTGCCAGCAGTGAATTGATTAACAATGAGCAGTTCTTC
-	TRBV2	-	TRBJ2-7	CASRTQIYEQYF	TGTGCCAGCCGGACCCAAATCTACGAGCAGTACTTC
TRBD1	TRBV20-1	-	TRBJ2-7	CSAPYRDRANEQYF	TGCAGTGCGCCATACCGGGACAGGGCCAACGAGCAGTACTTC
-	TRBV7-2	-	TRBJ2-7	CASSLVGTDSYEQYF	TGTGCCAGCAGCTTAGTTGGGACGGACTCCTACGAGCAGTACTTC
TRBD2	TRBV27	-	TRBJ2-7	CASSSGDRSYEQYF	TGTGCCAGCAGTAGCGGGGACCGCTCCTACGAGCAGTACTTC
TRBD2	TRBV3-1	-	TRBJ2-1	CASSQGPGGTYNEQFF	TGTGCCAGCAGCCAAGGGCCGGGAGGAACCTACAATGAGCAGTTCTTC
-	TRBV2	-	TRBJ1-1	CASSVQGRTEAFF	TGTGCCAGCAGTGTACAGGGTCGGACTGAAGCTTTCTTT
TRBD1	TRBV10-3	-	TRBJ2-4	CAIGTGDATNIQYF	TGTGCCATCGGGACAGGGGACGCGACAAACATTCAGTACTTC
-	TRBV4-1	-	TRBJ2-7	CASSQVAMKQGENEQYF	TGCGCCAGCAGCCAAGTAGCGATGAAACAGGGCGAAAACGAGCAGTACTTC
TRBD2	TRBV20-1	-	TRBJ2-3	CSALAGRAGADTQYF	TGCAGTGCCCTCGCGGGACGAGCGGGAGCAGATACGCAGTATTTT
-	TRBV7-3	-	TRBJ2-3	CASSLYGNTDTQYF	TGTGCCAGCAGCTTATATGGCAACACAGATACGCAGTATTTT
-	TRBV10-3	-	TRBJ1-1	CAIRMAGLNTEAFF	TGCGCCATCAGAATGGCAGGGTTGAACACTGAAGCTTTCTTT
-	TRBV12-5	-	TRBJ2-7	CASGFASGEQYF	TGTGCTAGTGGTTTCGCGTCCGGCGAGCAGTACTTC
-	TRBV9	once	TRBJ1-1	CASSEDGGVPEAFF	TGTGCCAGCAGCGAGGACGGGGGGGTCCCTGAAGCTTTCTTT
TRBD1	TRBV5-1	-	TRBJ1-1	CASSRTRQGDTEAFF	TGCGCCAGCAGCCGCACCCGACAGGGTGACACTGAAGCTTTCTTT
TRBD1	TRBV29-1	-	TRBJ2-3	CSTLRGQGSTDTQYF	TGCAGCACACTGAGGGGGCAGGGGAGCACAGATACGCAGTATTTT
TRBD2	TRBV18	few	TRBJ2-5	CASSPPGGLETQYF	TGTGCCAGCTCACCTCCGGGAGGATTGGAGACCCAGTACTTC
-	TRBV3-1	-	TRBJ1-1	CASSHSPQGGTEAFF	TGTGCCAGCAGCCATTCTCCACAGGGCGGCACTGAAGCTTTCTTT
-	TRBV9	-	TRBJ2-1	CASSVGIHNPSYNEQFF	TGTGCCAGCAGCGTAGGAATCCACAACCCCTCCTACAATGAGCAGTTCTTC
TRBD2	TRBV11-2	-	TRBJ2-1	CASSLDQASGRTSREQFF	TGTGCCAGCAGCTTAGATCAAGCTAGCGGGAGAACCTCACGTGAGCAGTTCTTC
TRBD2	TRBV7-3	-	TRBJ2-2	CASSPHGLAGTGELFF	TGTGCCAGCAGCCCCCATGGACTAGCGGGAACCGGGGAGCTGTTTTTT
-	TRBV11-2	few	TRBJ2-7	CASSVRDQASEQYF	TGTGCCAGCAGCGTTCGCGACCAGGCCTCCGAGCAGTACTTC
-	TRBV7-9	-	TRBJ2-5	CASSAWDNEQYF	TGTGCCAGCAGCGCTTGGGACAATGAGCAGTACTTC
-	TRBV12-3/TRBV12-4	-	TRBJ2-3	CASSPTGASTDAQYF	TGTGCCAGCAGTCCTACGGGAGCGAGCACAGATGCGCAGTATTTT
TRBD1	TRBV24-1	few	TRBJ2-7	CATSETDRVSYEQYF	TGTGCCACCAGTGAAACCGACAGGGTCTCCTACGAGCAGTACTTC
-	TRBV4-2	-	TRBJ1-5	CASSQSGREGVQPQHF	TGTGCCAGCAGCCAAAGTGGGCGAGAAGGCGTTCAGCCCCAGCATTTT